This T cell receptor (beta chain) was sequenced in a study of T cell changes during pregnancy in multiple sclerosis. Here immunoSEQ multiplex PCR was the method, and the copy in TCRdb shows in-frame clones only, minus some. The sample holds 90,000 to 130,000 clones, around 90% seen once. The germline CDR1 and CDR2 sequences are ENHRY and SYGVKD. J gave up 5 bases and V 6 bases, and 9 bases lay outside the gene matches. This CDR3 has 15 amino acids. This clonotype originated in a female donor with multiple sclerosis, enrolled in a pregnancy study. The chain has TRBV10-3 and TRBJ2-2, with TRBD1 identical over 7 bases. Sample: peripheral blood, taken in the third trimester of pregnancy. CDR3 bases: TGTGCCATCAGCGCCGGGGACAGCCTGACCGGGGAGCTGTTTTTT. Translation gives CAISAGDSLTGELFF.